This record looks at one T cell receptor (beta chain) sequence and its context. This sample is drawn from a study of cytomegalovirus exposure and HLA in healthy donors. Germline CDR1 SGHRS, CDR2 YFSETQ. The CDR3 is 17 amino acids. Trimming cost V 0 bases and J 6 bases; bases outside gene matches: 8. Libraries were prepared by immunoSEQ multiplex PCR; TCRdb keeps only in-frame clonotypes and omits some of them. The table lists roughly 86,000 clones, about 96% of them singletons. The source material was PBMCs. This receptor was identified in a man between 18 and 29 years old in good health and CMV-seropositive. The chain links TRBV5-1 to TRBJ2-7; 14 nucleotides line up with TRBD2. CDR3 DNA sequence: TGCGCCAGCAGCTTGGCCCGACTAGCGGGAGGGCCTGGCGAGCAGTACTTC. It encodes CASSLARLAGGPGEQYF. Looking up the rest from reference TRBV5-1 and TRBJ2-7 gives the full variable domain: KAGVTQTPRYLIKTRGQQVTLSCSPISGHRSVSWYQQTPGQGLQFLFEYFSETQRNKGNFPGRFSGRQFSNSRSEMNVSTLELGDSALYLCASSLARLAGGPGEQYFGPGTRLTVT.